Given below is one TCR beta chain in context. This entry comes from a study of blood T cell repertoires in COVID-19. The repertoire was sequenced with immunoSEQ multiplex PCR; TCRdb's copy has only in-frame clones and lacks some. The repertoire holds over 300,000 clones, 86% seen once, with 10% in the top ten. Participants were aged about 18 to 89 years from approximately 25 US areas. Clinical history reported by participants formed the basis on which cohorts were assigned. In Cohort 3, a recovered donor had either two negative PCRs, clearance, or symptom resolution. Specimen: PBMCs or T cells enriched from blood (not recorded which). The TCR was taken from a woman between 18 and 29 years old who had recovered from COVID-19.

The DNA of the CDR3 is TGTGCCAGCAAAACACAGATGAACACTGAAGCTTTCTTT. Encoded protein: CASKTQMNTEAFF. V and J are TRBV2 and TRBJ1-1; no definite D call. Germline CDR1 reads SNHLY; CDR2 reads FYNNEI. This CDR3 spans 13 amino acids. V gave up 7 bases and J gave up 0 bases, with 9 bases separating them.